A single sample gave rise to the 28 T cell receptor beta chains below, sequenced in a study of T cell responses to AZD1222 COVID-19 vaccine. Measured with immunoSEQ multiplex PCR; TCRdb has only the in-frame clones, and not every one. The repertoire includes about 31,000 clones, 88% of them detected once, and around 15% sits in the top ten. The sequencing used peripheral blood, collected 28 days after the second AZD1222 dose. The receptors were sampled from an adult who received the AZD1222 COVID-19 vaccine.

The V call is TRBV28, the J call TRBJ1-2; D remains unclear. This CDR3 region has 12 residues. Germline V lookup: CDR1 MDHEN, CDR2 SYDVKM. V was shortened by 5 bases and J by 1 base, with 5 bases between the two germline ends. CDR3 sequence (DNA): TGTGCCAGCAGTATAATTAACTATGGCTACACCTTC. This encodes CASSIINYGYTF.

The V and J genes are TRBV5-4 and TRBJ1-2; 10 bases align to TRBD1. The CDR3 length is 16 residues. The germline V gene has CDR1 SGHNT and CDR2 YYREEE (reference sequence). Trimming removed 5 bases from V and 5 bases from J; junction bases left unmatched: 12. The CDR3 sequence is CASRPPGDRGPYGYTF. In nucleotides, the CDR3 is TGTGCCAGCAGGCCCCCGGGGGACAGGGGCCCGTATGGCTACACCTTC. Drawing the rest from reference TRBV5-4 and TRBJ1-2, the complete variable domain is ETGVTQSPTHLIKTRGQQVTLRCSSQSGHNTVSWYQQALGQGPQFIFQYYREEENGRGNFPPRFSGLQFPNYSSELNVNALELDDSALYLCASRPPGDRGPYGYTFGSGTRLTVV.

The chain recombines TRBV5-1 with TRBJ2-7, with 10 bases lining up with TRBD1. This CDR3 has 16 amino acids. Germline V lookup: CDR1 SGHRS, CDR2 YFSETQ. V lost 2 bases, J lost 0 bases, and 5 bases stayed unmatched. In nucleotides, the CDR3 is TGCGCCAGCAGCTTAGGGACAGGGGTTTCCTCCTACGAGCAGTACTTC. Translated: CASSLGTGVSSYEQYF.

The V and J genes are TRBV6-2 or TRBV6-3 and TRBJ1-1; no clear D. The germline gives CDR1 MNHEY, CDR2 SVGEGT. With 0 bases removed from V and 2 bases from J, the gap between germline ends came to 7 bases. The CDR3 is 14 amino acids. As DNA, the CDR3 is TGTGCCAGCAGTTACTCGATTGTAAACACTGAAGCTTTCTTT. Its protein is CASSYSIVNTEAFF.

The chain uses TRBV11-3 and TRBJ2-2; D may be TRBD1 (6 bases). The CDR3 spans 14 residues. The germline CDR1 and CDR2 sequences are SGHNT and YENEEA. V was cut by 4 bases and J by 5 bases, with 11 bases left in between. The CDR3 reads CASSSGAGTGELFF. As DNA, the CDR3 is TGTGCCAGCAGCTCAGGGGCAGGTACCGGGGAGCTGTTTTTT.

CDR3 bases: TGTGCCAGCAGTGCTGGGACCGGCCAAGAGACCCAGTACTTC. It specifies CASSAGTGQETQYF. V gene TRBV2 combines with J gene TRBJ2-5; D is perhaps TRBD1 or TRBD2 (5 bases each). There are 14 residues in the CDR3. The V gene's germline CDR1 is SNHLY and CDR2 FYNNEI. Trimming took off 4 bases at V and 1 base at J, with 10 bases between the two ends.

The V and J genes are TRBV19 and TRBJ1-4, with 9 bases fitting TRBD1. Germline-derived CDR1 and CDR2 are LNHDA and SQIVND (reference sequence). Trimming cost V 3 bases and J 4 bases; bases outside gene matches: 3. The CDR3 spans 15 residues. The CDR3 nucleotides are TGTGCCAGTAGTATCTCGGGACAGGGTAATGAAAAACTGTTTTTT. The encoded protein is CASSISGQGNEKLFF. Full variable domain (missing parts from reference TRBV19 and TRBJ1-4): DGGITQSPKYLFRKEGQNVTLSCEQNLNHDAMYWYRQDPGQGLRLIYYSQIVNDFQKGDIAEGYSVSREKKESFPLTVTSAQKNPTAFYLCASSISGQGNEKLFFGSGTQLSVL.

The table lists this clone with a count of one. This chain links TRBV20-1 with TRBJ2-3; the match to TRBD2 covers 8 bases. With 3 bases clipped from V and 3 bases from J, the junction kept 5 bases outside the gene matches. Germline V gives CDR1 DFQATT, CDR2 SNEGSKA (reference sequence). This CDR3 is built from 14 residues. The DNA of the CDR3 is TGCAGTGCTAGTGGGCGGGGGGTGACAGATACGCAGTATTTT. Residues: CSASGRGVTDTQYF.

This chain joins TRBV5-1 and TRBJ1-5; TRBD1 is a possible D gene (5 bases). The CDR3 runs 15 residues. Trimming removed 5 bases at V and 1 base at J, with 13 bases between. Germline assignment: CDR1 SGHRS and CDR2 YFSETQ. The CDR3 DNA sequence: TGCGCCAGCAGGTCTGACAGCGCCAGCAATCAGCCCCAGCATTTT. Translation: CASRSDSASNQPQHF.

J is TRBJ2-7 and V is TRBV7-2; D not resolved. This CDR3 has 11 residues. V lost 2 bases, J lost 6 bases, and 5 bases lay in between. CDR1 is SGHTA, CDR2 FQGNSA, per germline. The CDR3 loop is CASSLSGEQYF. In DNA, the CDR3 is TGTGCCAGCAGCTTATCTGGCGAGCAGTACTTC. The full variable domain, with the rest looked up from reference TRBV7-2 and TRBJ2-7, is GAGVSQSPSNKVTEKGKDVELRCDPISGHTALYWYRQSLGQGLEFLIYFQGNSAPDKSGLPSDRFSAERTGGSVSTLTIQRTQQEDSAVYLCASSLSGEQYFGPGTRLTVT.

This chain's CDR3 is CASSADRGAEKLFF. DNA of the CDR3: TGTGCCAGCAGCGCAGACAGGGGTGCTGAAAAACTGTTTTTT. This sequence joins TRBV6-4 and TRBJ1-4; 8 bases agree with TRBD1. Germline CDR1 and CDR2: MRHNA and SNTAGT. The CDR3 loop spans 14 amino acids. V gave up 6 bases and J gave up 7 bases; unmatched junction bases: 7.

This sequence joins TRBV7-9 and TRBJ2-2, with a tentative D call TRBD1 (5 bases). With 4 bases removed from V and 7 bases from J, the gap between germline ends came to 16 bases. The CDR3 sequence is 15 residues long. Germline assignment: CDR1 SEHNR and CDR2 FQNEAQ (reference sequence). CDR3 sequence: CASSSWAGKDGELFF. The CDR3 region has the DNA TGTGCCAGCAGCTCATGGGCAGGGAAGGACGGGGAGCTGTTTTTT.

The chain employs TRBV5-1 and TRBJ1-6; no reliable D call. The V end lost 4 bases, the J end lost 7 bases, and 18 bases lay between the germline ends. The germline CDR1 and CDR2 sequences are SGHRS and YFSETQ. The CDR3 covers 16 residues. CDR3 loop: CASSPRTLATNSPLHF. The CDR3 DNA follows: TGCGCCAGCAGCCCGCGCACGTTGGCTACCAATTCACCCCTCCACTTT.

This clone was seen once. The CDR3 bases are TGTGCCAGTAGTATAAGGTTTCAACAGCCCCAGCATTTT. Amino acid sequence: CASSIRFQQPQHF. The chain combines TRBV19 with TRBJ1-5; no firm D call. The V gene lost 2 bases and the J gene lost 7 bases, with 9 bases spanning the gap. There are 13 residues in the CDR3. In germline, CDR1 is LNHDA, CDR2 SQIVND (reference sequence).

The CDR3 nucleotides read TGTGCCAGCAGCCCGACGGGCACCGGGGAGCTGTTTTTT. This gives the protein CASSPTGTGELFF. J is TRBJ2-2 and V is TRBV12-3 or TRBV12-4, with no clear D. Between the trimmed V and J ends, which lost 6 bases and 4 bases, there was a span of 9 bases. CDR3 size: 13 residues.

The table lists this clone with a count of one. The chain links TRBV6-5 to TRBJ2-1; D possibly corresponds to TRBD2 (6 bases). CDR3 size: 15 residues. With 0 bases removed from V and 8 bases from J, the gap between germline ends came to 14 bases. Germline CDR1 and CDR2: MNHEY and SVGAGI. CDR3 bases: TGTGCCAGCAGTTACTCGACTAGAGGGTGGGATGAGCAGTTCTTC. This translates into CASSYSTRGWDEQFF.

This chain connects TRBV29-1 to TRBJ1-6; TRBD1 is a possible D gene (5 bases). Germline CDR1 reads SQVTM; CDR2 reads ANQGSEA. V gave up 4 bases and J gave up 12 bases, with 16 bases separating them. CDR3 length: 13 residues. The CDR3 region is CSVAVGGEQPLHF. The CDR3 DNA sequence: TGCAGCGTTGCTGTCGGGGGGGAACAACCCCTCCACTTT.

The chain has TRBV7-9 and TRBJ1-1, with TRBD1 as a possible D gene (5 bases). In germline, CDR1 is SEHNR, CDR2 FQNEAQ (reference sequence). Trimming stripped 3 bases from V and 4 bases from J, with 21 bases between. The CDR3 length is 17 residues. The CDR3 spells CASSFFYTGTKGTEAFF. DNA of the CDR3: TGTGCCAGCAGCTTTTTTTATACCGGGACGAAGGGCACTGAAGCTTTCTTT.

The chain joins TRBV7-2 to TRBJ2-7; 8 positions match TRBD2. The trim removed 0 bases at V and 2 bases at J, leaving 3 bases unmatched. The CDR3 has 15 residues. Germline values: CDR1 SGHTA, CDR2 FQGNSA. The CDR3 region is CASSLATGGAYEQYF. DNA for the CDR3: TGTGCCAGCAGCTTAGCCACCGGGGGGGCCTACGAGCAGTACTTC.

The V gene is TRBV19, the J gene TRBJ2-7, with D tentatively TRBD1 (6 bases). Between the trimmed V and J ends, which lost 3 bases and 6 bases, there was a span of 21 bases. This CDR3 contains 16 residues. CDR1 LNHDA and CDR2 SQIVND come from the germline V gene (reference sequence). CDR3 loop: CASSMILGTTSLEQYF. The CDR3 DNA follows: TGTGCCAGTAGTATGATTTTGGGGACAACAAGCCTCGAGCAGTACTTC.

The gene calls are TRBV7-9 and TRBJ1-2; no definite D call. The CDR3 length is 13 residues. V lost 3 bases, J lost 7 bases, and 12 bases lay in between. The germline CDR1 and CDR2 sequences are SEHNR and FQNEAQ (reference sequence). CDR3: CASSFTPEGGYTF. The CDR3 DNA reads TGTGCCAGCAGCTTCACCCCAGAGGGTGGCTACACCTTC.

The chain recombines TRBV6-1 with TRBJ2-7; TRBD2 might be the D (6 bases). The V end was cut by 1 base, the J end by 5 bases, with 15 bases between. The CDR3 is 15 amino acids. The germline gives CDR1 MNHNS, CDR2 SASEGT. The CDR3 reads CASSEGVGGSHEQYF. The CDR3 region has the DNA TGTGCCAGCAGTGAAGGGGTGGGGGGATCCCACGAGCAGTACTTC.

This clone was recorded only once. The chain combines TRBV9 with TRBJ1-1; D unclear. Germline CDR1 reads SGDLS; CDR2 reads YYNGEE. The CDR3 loop spans 13 amino acids. The V and J ends lost 0 bases and 4 bases respectively, with 7 bases between them. The CDR3 loop reads CASSVGTLTEAFF. The CDR3 region has the DNA TGTGCCAGCAGCGTAGGCACGCTCACTGAAGCTTTCTTT.

The chain is built from TRBV5-5 and TRBJ2-1, with D perhaps given as TRBD1 or TRBD2 (5 bases each). The CDR3 length is 15 residues. The germline CDR1 and CDR2 sequences are SGHKS and YYEKEE (reference sequence). V was cut by 6 bases and J by 1 base, with 14 bases left in between. The DNA of the CDR3 is TGTGCCAGCACCATTCCTGGGGGTTCCTACAATGAGCAGTTCTTC. Encoded protein: CASTIPGGSYNEQFF. The whole variable domain, remainder taken from reference TRBV5-5 and TRBJ2-1, is DAGVTQSPTHLIKTRGQQVTLRCSPISGHKSVSWYQQVLGQGPQFIFQYYEKEERGRGNFPDRFSARQFPNYSSELNVNALLLGDSALYLCASTIPGGSYNEQFFGPGTRLTVL.

The genes are TRBV7-9 and TRBJ1-2; D gene uncertain. This CDR3 comprises 13 residues. The germline V gene encodes CDR1 SEHNR and CDR2 FQNEAQ (reference sequence). Between the trimmed V and J ends, which lost 4 bases and 4 bases, there was a span of 10 bases. The CDR3 DNA reads TGTGCCAGCAGCTCGGAAGGAGGCTATGGCTACACCTTC. It is translated as CASSSEGGYGYTF.

In DNA, the CDR3 is TGCGCCAGCAGCCAAGCACTAGCGGGAAAGTACAATGAGCAGTTCTTC. The encoded protein is CASSQALAGKYNEQFF. V gene TRBV4-1 combines with J gene TRBJ2-1; 10 positions agree with TRBD2. The CDR3 runs to 16 residues. Germline lookup yields CDR1 MGHRA and CDR2 YSYEKL. After removal of 1 base from V and 4 bases from J, the junction contained 4 bases not matched to a gene.

This chain links TRBV7-2 with TRBJ1-5; a possible D gene is TRBD1 (6 bases). Germline V lookup: CDR1 SGHTA, CDR2 FQGNSA. This CDR3 has 18 amino acids. V lost 3 bases, J lost 2 bases, and 20 bases lay in between. CDR3 protein: CASSFQGLTGWGNQPQHF. The CDR3 nucleotides read TGTGCCAGCAGCTTCCAGGGATTAACAGGGTGGGGCAATCAGCCCCAGCATTTT.

Turning to this clone: The same CDR3 arises from other DNA sequences in this sample as well. The V call is TRBV3-1 (or the pseudogene TRBV3-2), the J call TRBJ1-2, with D perhaps matching TRBD1 (5 bases). Deletions cut 4 bases from V and 2 bases from J, with 8 bases between. Germline loops: CDR1 LGHDT, CDR2 YNNKEL (reference sequence). This CDR3 comprises 13 residues. The CDR3 DNA sequence: TGTGCCAGCAGCCCGGGGGGGAACTATGGCTACACCTTC. This translates into CASSPGGNYGYTF.